One and the same sample provided the 8 T cell receptor beta chains below, sequenced in a study of sequential checkpoint blockade in melanoma. Assay: immunoSEQ multiplex PCR; the TCRdb copy retains only in-frame clones and omits some. The repertoire holds 15,000 to 20,000 clones, with under 75% as singletons. Treatment described: randomized to nivolumab then ipilimumab (arm A) or the reverse (arm B). The sequences come from CD8+ T cells sorted from blood (inferred from file names), collected from a patient given nivolumab and ipilimumab in sequence. These receptors were obtained from a human donor with melanoma.

The chain combines TRBV4-1 with TRBJ2-1; no reliable D call. This CDR3 has 16 amino acids. V was trimmed by 7 bases and J by 6 bases, leaving 22 bases between them. Per the germline V gene, CDR1 is MGHRA and CDR2 is YSYEKL. The CDR3 nucleotides read TGCGCCAGCAAACGTAGCCCCGGGTCCTTGGTCAATGAGCAGTTCTTC. This translates into CASKRSPGSLVNEQFF.

The CDR3 bases are TGTGCCAGCAGGCCAAGTGCTCGGACAGGGCCCGGGGAGCTGTTTTTT. Amino acids: CASRPSARTGPGELFF. J is TRBJ2-2 and V is TRBV7-9, with 8 bases that match TRBD1. The CDR3 extends over 16 amino acids. Germline V CDR1 and CDR2: SEHNR, FQNEAQ (reference sequence). With 6 bases clipped from V and 6 bases from J, the junction kept 12 bases outside the gene matches.

This chain links TRBV19 with TRBJ2-3; 8 bases align to TRBD2. Trimming cost V 0 bases and J 7 bases; bases outside gene matches: 6. Germline assignment: CDR1 LNHDA and CDR2 SQIVND (reference sequence). The CDR3 sequence is 15 residues long. In DNA form, the CDR3 reads TGTGCCAGTAGTATAGACGACGGGAGGGGGAATACGCAGTATTTT. Its translation is CASSIDDGRGNTQYF.

As DNA, the CDR3 is TGTGCCAGTAGCCAGGGTGGTACGCAGTATTTT. Residues: CASSQGGTQYF. V and J are TRBV19 and TRBJ2-3, with D possibly being TRBD1 (5 bases). Germline V gene sequence: CDR1 LNHDA, CDR2 SQIVND (reference sequence). The CDR3 spans 11 residues. Trimming cost V 6 bases and J 8 bases, with 9 bases left between them.

This clone ranks as medium-sized. The chain joins TRBV5-1 to TRBJ2-1; the match to TRBD2 covers 8 bases. CDR1 and CDR2 from the germline V gene are SGHRS and YFSETQ. The CDR3 extends over 13 amino acids. J lost 10 bases, V lost 1 base, and 4 bases had no gene match. The DNA of the CDR3 is TGCGCCAGCAGCTTGCGGACTAGCTGGGAGCAGTTCTTC. As protein: CASSLRTSWEQFF.

The V call is TRBV30, the J call TRBJ1-2; no firm D call. This CDR3 has 12 residues. V was cut by 0 bases and J by 4 bases, with 6 bases left in between. Germline-derived CDR1 and CDR2 are GTSNPN and SVGIG (reference sequence). The CDR3 sequence is CAWSVSGYGYTF. CDR3 nucleotides: TGTGCCTGGAGTGTGTCAGGCTATGGCTACACCTTC. Drawing the rest from reference TRBV30 and TRBJ1-2, the complete variable domain is SQTIHQWPATLVQPVGSPLSLECTVEGTSNPNLYWYRQAAGRGLQLLFYSVGIGQISSEVPQNLSASRPQDRQFILSSKKLLLSDSGFYLCAWSVSGYGYTFGSGTRLTVV.

The chain recombines TRBV19 with TRBJ2-1; 7 nucleotides agree with TRBD1. The CDR3 has 15 residues. Germline trimming cut 1 base from V and 5 bases from J; bases unmatched to any gene: 5. Germline CDR1 reads LNHDA; CDR2 reads SQIVND (reference sequence). This CDR3 is CASSIVPGGHNEQFF. As DNA, the CDR3 is TGTGCCAGTAGTATAGTCCCAGGGGGACACAATGAGCAGTTCTTC.

The chain joins TRBV5-1 to TRBJ2-5; 9 nucleotides line up with TRBD1. V shed 5 bases and J 2 bases; nucleotides not matched to a gene: 7. The germline CDR1 and CDR2 sequences are SGHRS and YFSETQ. The CDR3 sequence is 15 residues long. For the CDR3, the DNA is TGCGCCAGCAGTTTGCGGACAGGGGAACAAGAGACCCAGTACTTC. Its translation: CASSLRTGEQETQYF.